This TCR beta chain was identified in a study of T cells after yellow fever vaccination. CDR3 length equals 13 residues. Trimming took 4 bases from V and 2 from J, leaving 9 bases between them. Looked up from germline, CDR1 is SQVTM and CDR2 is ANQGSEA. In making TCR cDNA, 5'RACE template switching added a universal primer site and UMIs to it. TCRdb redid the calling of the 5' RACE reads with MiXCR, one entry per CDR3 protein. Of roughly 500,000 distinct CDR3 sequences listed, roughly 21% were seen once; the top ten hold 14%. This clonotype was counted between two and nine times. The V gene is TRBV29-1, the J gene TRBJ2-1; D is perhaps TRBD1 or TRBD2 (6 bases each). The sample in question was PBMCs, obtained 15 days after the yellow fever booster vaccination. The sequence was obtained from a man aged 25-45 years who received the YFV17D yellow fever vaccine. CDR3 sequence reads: CSVGGDTYNEQFF. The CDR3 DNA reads TGCAGCGTTGGCGGGGACACCTACAATGAGCAGTTCTTC.